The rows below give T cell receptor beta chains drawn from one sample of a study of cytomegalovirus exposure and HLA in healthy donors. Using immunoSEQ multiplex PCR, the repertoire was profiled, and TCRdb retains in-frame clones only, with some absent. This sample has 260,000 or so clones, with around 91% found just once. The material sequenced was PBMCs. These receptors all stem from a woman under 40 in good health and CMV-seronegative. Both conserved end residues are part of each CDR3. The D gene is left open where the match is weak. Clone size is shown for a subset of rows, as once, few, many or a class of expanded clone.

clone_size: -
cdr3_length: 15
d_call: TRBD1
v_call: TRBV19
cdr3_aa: CASSATGGLTYEQYF

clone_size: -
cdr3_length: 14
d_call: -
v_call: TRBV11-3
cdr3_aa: CASSSRQVNEKLFF

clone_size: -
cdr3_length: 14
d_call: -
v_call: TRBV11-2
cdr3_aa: CASSSRGGTYEQYF

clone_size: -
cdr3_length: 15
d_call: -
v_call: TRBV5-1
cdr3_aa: CASSLSGVGTDTQYF

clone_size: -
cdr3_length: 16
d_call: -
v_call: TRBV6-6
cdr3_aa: CASSYAHLGPGVTQYF

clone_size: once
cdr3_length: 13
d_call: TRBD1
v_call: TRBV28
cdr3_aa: CASSFTDRAEQYF

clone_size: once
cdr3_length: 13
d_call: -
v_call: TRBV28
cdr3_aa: CASSSQGHTEAFF

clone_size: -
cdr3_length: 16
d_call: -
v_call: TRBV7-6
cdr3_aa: CASSLEWGEKPYEQYF

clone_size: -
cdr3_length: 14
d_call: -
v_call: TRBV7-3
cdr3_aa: CASSLGGMTGEQFF

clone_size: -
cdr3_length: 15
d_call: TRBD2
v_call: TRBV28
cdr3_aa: CASSLSGLADYEQYF

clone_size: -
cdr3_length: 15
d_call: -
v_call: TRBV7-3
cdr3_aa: CASSLTVRRCYGYTF

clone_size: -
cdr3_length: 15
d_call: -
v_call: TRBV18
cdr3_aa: CASSPPSPGMYEQFF

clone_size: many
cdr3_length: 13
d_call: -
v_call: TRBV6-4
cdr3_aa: CASSPGPTDTQYF

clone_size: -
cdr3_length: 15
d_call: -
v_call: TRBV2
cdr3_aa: CASRGERTYTGELFF

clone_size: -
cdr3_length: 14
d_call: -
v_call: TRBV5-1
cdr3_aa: CASSLIDSNYGYTF

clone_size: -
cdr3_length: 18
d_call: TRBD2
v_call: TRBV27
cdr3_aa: CASAPDPSGHRFFGSQFF

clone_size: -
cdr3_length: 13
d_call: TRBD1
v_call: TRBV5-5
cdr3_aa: CASSPGQDYGYTF

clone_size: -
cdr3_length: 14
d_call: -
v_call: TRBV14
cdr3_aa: CASSQAGTFEKLFF

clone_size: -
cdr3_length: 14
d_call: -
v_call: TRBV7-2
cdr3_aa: CASSLTGRDYGYTF

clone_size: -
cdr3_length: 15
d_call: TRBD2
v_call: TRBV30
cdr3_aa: CAWRGGSSHYNEQFF

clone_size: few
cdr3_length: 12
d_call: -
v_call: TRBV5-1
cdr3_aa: CASSLVGETQYF

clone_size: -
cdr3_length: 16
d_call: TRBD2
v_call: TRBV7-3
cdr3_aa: CASSSRLAGSYNEQFF

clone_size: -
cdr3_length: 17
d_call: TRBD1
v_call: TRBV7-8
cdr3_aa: CASSFTGQGFMIYEQYF

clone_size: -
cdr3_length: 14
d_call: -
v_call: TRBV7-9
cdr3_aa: CASSSSSEAYEQYF

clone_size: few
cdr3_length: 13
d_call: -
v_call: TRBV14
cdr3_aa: CASSQGARYGYTF

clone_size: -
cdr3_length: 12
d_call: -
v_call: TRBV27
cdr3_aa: CASSGMGFEQYF

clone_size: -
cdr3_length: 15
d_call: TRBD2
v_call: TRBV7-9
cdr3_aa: CASSLAGGDSVEQYF

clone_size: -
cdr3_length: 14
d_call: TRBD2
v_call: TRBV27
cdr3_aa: CASSPISGRYEQYF

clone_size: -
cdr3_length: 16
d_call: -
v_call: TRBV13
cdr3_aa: CASSSRDTPTNEKLFF

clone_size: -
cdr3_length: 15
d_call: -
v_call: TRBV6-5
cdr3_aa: CASSVILANTGELFF

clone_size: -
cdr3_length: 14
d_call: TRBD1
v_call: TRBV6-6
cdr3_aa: CASSETGIGNTIYF

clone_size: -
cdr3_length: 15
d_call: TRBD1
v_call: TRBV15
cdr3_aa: CATSREQGTSYEQYF

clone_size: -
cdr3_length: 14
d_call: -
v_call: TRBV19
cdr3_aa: CASSKWEQNYGYTF

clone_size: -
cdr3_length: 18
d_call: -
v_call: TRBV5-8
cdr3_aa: CASSFSLLSALSTDTQYF

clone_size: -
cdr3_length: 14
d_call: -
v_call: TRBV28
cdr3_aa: CATSLGGASYEQYF

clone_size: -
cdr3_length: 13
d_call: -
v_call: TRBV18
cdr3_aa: CASSPYGAETQYF

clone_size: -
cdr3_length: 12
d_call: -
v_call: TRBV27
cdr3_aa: CASSLPSYEQFF

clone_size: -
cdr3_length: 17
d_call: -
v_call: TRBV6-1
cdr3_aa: CASSEAFGLAETYEQYF

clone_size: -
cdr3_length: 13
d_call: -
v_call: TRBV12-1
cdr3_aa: CASLPGLFYEQYF

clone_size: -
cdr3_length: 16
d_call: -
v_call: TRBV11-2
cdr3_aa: CASSLAGARATDTQYF